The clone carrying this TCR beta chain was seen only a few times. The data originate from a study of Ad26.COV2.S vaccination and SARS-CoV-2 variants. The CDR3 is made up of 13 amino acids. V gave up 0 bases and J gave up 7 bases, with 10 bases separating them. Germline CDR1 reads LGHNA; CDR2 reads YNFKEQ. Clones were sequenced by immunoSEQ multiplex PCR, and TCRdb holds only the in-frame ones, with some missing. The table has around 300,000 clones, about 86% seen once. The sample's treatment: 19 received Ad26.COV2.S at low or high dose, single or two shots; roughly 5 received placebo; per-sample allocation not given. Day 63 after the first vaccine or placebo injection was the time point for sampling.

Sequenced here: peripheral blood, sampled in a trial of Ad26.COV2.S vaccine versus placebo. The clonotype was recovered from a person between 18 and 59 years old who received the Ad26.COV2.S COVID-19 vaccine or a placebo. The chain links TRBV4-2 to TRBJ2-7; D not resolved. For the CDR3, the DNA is TGTGCCAGCAGCCAAGATGGTCTACGTGAGCAGTACTTC. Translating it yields CASSQDGLREQYF.